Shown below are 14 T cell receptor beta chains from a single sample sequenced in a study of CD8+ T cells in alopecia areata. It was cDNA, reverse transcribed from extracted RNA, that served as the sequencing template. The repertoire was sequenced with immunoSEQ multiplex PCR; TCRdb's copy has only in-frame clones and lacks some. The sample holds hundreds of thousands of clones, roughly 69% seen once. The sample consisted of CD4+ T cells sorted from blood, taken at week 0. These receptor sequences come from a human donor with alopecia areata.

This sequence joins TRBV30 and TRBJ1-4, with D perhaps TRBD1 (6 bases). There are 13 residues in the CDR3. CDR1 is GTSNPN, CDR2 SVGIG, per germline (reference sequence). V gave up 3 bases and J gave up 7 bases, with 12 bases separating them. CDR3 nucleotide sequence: TGTGCCTGGAGAGACAGGTGGGGTGAAAAACTGTTTTTT. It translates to CAWRDRWGEKLFF.

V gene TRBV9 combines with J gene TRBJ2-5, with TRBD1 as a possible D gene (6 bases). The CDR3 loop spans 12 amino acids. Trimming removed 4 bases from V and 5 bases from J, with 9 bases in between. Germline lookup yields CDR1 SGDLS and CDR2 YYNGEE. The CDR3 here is CASSSRGETQYF. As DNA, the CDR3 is TGTGCCAGCAGCTCTAGGGGGGAGACCCAGTACTTC.

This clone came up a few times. The CDR3: CSVQTGGTEAFF. CDR3 bases: TGCAGCGTTCAAACAGGGGGCACTGAAGCTTTCTTT. The rearrangement joins TRBV29-1 to TRBJ1-1; 8 nucleotides agree with TRBD1. The CDR3 runs to 12 residues. Germline assignment: CDR1 SQVTM and CDR2 ANQGSEA. The trim removed 5 bases at V and 4 bases at J, leaving 3 bases unmatched.

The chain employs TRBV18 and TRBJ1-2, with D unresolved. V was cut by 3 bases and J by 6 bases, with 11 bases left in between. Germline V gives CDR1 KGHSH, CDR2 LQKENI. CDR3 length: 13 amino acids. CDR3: CASSPREWDGYTF. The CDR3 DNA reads TGTGCCAGCTCACCGAGGGAGTGGGATGGCTACACCTTC.

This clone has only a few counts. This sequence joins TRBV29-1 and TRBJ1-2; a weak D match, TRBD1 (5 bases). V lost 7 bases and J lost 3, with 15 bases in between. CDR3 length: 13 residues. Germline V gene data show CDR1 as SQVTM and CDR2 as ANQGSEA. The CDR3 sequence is CSAGTTEYYGYTF. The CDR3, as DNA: TGCAGCGCTGGGACGACCGAGTACTATGGCTACACCTTC.

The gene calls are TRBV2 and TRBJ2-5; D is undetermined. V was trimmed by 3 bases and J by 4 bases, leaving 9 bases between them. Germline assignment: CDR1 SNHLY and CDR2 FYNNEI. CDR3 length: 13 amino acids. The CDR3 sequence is CASSDPPGETQYF. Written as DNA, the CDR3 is TGTGCCAGCAGTGATCCGCCAGGAGAGACCCAGTACTTC.

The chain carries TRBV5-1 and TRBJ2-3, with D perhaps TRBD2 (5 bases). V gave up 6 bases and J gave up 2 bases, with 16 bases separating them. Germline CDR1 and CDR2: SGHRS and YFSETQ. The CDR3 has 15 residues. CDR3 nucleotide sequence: TGCGCCAGCAAATTTGGAGGAGATCCCACAGATACGCAGTATTTT. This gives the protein CASKFGGDPTDTQYF.

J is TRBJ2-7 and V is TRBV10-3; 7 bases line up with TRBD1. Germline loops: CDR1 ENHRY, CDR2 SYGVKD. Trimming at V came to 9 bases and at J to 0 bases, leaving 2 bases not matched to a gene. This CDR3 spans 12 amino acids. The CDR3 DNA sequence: TGTGCCATTTGGGACAGCTCCTACGAGCAGTACTTC. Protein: CAIWDSSYEQYF.

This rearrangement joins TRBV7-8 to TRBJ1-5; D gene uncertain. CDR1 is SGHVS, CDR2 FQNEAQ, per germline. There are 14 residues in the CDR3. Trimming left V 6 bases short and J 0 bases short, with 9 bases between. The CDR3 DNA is TGTGCCAGCAGTCGACACGTTAGCAATCAGCCCCAGCATTTT. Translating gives CASSRHVSNQPQHF. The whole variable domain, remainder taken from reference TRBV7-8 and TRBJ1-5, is GAGVSQSPRYKVAKRGQDVALRCDPISGHVSLFWYQQALGQGPEFLTYFQNEAQLDKSGLPSDRFFAERPEGSVSTLKIQRTQQEDSAVYLCASSRHVSNQPQHFGDGTRLSIL.

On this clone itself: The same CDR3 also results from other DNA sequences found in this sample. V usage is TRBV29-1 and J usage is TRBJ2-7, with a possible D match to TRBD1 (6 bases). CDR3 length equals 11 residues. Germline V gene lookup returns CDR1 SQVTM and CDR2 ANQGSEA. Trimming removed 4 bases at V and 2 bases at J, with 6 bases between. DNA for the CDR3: TGCAGCGTTGGACAGGCCTACGAGCAGTACTTC. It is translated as CSVGQAYEQYF.

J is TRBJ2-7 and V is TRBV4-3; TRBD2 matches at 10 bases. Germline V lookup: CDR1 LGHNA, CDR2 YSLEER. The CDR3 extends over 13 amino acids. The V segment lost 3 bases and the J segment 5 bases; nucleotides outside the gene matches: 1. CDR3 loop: CASSQLAGDEQYF. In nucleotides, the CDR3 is TGCGCCAGCAGCCAGCTAGCGGGAGACGAGCAGTACTTC.

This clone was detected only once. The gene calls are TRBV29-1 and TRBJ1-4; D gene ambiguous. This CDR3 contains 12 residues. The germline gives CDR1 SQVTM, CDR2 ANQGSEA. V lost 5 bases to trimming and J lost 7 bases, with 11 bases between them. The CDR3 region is CSVRLGGEKLFF. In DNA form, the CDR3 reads TGCAGCGTTCGCTTGGGAGGTGAAAAACTGTTTTTT.

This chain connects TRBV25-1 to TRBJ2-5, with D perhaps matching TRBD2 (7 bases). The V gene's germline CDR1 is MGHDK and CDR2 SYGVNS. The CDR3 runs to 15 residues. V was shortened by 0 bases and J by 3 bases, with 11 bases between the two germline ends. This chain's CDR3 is CASSEYGGREETQYF. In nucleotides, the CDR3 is TGTGCCAGCAGTGAATACGGGGGGCGAGAAGAGACCCAGTACTTC. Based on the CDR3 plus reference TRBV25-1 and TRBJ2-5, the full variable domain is EADIYQTPRYLVIGTGKKITLECSQTMGHDKMYWYQQDPGMELHLIHYSYGVNSTEKGDLSSESTVSRIRTEHFPLTLESARPSHTSQYLCASSEYGGREETQYFGPGTRLLVL.

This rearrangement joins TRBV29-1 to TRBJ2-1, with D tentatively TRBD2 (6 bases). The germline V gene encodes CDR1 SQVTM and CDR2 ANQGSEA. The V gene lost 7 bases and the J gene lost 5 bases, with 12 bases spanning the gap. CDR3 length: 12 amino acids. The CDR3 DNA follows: TGCAGCGCCTTCGGGGGACACAATGAGCAGTTCTTC. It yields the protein CSAFGGHNEQFF.